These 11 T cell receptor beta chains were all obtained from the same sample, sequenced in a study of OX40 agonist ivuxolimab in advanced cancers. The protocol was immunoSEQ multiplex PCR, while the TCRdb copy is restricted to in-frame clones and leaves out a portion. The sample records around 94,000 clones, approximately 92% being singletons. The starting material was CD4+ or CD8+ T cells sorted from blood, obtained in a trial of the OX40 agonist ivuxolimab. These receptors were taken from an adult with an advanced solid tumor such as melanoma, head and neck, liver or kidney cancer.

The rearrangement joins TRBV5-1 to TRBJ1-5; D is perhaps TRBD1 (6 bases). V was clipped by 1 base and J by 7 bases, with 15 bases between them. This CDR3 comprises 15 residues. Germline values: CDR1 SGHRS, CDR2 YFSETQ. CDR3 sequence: CASSLTGGAGQPQHF. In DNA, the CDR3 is TGCGCCAGCAGCTTGACCGGGGGCGCTGGACAGCCCCAGCATTTT.

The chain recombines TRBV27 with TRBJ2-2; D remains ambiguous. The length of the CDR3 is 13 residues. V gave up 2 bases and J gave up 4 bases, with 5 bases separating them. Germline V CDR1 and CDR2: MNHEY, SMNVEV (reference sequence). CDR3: CASSLVPTGELFF. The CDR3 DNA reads TGTGCCAGCAGTTTAGTACCCACCGGGGAGCTGTTTTTT.

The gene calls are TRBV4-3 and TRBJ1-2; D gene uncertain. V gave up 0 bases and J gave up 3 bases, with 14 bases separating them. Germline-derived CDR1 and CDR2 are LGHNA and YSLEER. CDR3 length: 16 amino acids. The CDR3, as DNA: TGCGCCAGCAGCCAAGATCTTTTCGAGGAGGACTATGGCTACACCTTC. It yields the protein CASSQDLFEEDYGYTF.

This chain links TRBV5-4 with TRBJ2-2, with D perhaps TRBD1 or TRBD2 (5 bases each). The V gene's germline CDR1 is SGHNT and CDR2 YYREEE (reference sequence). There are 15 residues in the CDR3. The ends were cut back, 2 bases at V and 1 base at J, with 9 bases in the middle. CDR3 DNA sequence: TGTGCCAGCAGCTTCCGGGGCCTGAACACCGGGGAGCTGTTTTTT. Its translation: CASSFRGLNTGELFF.

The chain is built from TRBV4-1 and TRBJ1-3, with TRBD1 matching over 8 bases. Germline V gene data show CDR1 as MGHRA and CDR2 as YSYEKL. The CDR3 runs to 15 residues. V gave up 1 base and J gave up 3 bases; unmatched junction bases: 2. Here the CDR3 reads CASSQGTGFGNTIYF. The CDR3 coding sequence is TGCGCCAGCAGCCAAGGGACAGGGTTTGGAAACACCATATATTTT.

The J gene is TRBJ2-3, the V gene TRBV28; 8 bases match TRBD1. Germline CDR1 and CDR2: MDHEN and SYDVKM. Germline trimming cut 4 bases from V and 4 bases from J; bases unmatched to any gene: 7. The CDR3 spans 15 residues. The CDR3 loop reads CASSSPSGGADTQYF. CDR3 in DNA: TGTGCCAGCAGTTCTCCCTCAGGGGGCGCAGATACGCAGTATTTT. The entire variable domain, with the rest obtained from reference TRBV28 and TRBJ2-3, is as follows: DVKVTQSSRYLVKRTGEKVFLECVQDMDHENMFWYRQDPGLGLRLIYFSYDVKMKEKGDIPEGYSVSREKKERFSLILESASTNQTSMYLCASSSPSGGADTQYFGPGTRLTVL.

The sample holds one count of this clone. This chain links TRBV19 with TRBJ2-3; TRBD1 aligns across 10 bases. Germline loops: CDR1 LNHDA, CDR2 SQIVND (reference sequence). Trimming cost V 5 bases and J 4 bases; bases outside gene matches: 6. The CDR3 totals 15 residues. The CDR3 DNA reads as TGTGCCAGTAGTCGGGACAGGGGTTCGTCAGATACGCAGTATTTT. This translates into CASSRDRGSSDTQYF.

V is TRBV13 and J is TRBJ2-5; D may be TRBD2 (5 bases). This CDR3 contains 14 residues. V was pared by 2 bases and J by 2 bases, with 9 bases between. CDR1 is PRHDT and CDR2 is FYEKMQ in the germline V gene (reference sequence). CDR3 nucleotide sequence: TGTGCCAGCAGCTTACCGACTAATCAAGAGACCCAGTACTTC. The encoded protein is CASSLPTNQETQYF.

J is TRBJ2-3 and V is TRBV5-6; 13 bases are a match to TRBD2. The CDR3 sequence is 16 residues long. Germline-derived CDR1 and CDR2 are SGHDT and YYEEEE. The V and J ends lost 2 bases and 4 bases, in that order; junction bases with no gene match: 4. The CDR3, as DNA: TGTGCCAGCAGCTTTTGGACTAGCGGGAGTCCAGATACGCAGTATTTT. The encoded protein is CASSFWTSGSPDTQYF.

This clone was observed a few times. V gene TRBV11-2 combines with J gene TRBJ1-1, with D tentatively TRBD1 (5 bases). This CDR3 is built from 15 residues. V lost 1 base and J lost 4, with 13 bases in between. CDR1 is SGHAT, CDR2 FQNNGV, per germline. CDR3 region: CASSLGSGGRTEAFF. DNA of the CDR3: TGTGCCAGCAGCTTAGGAAGTGGGGGACGCACTGAAGCTTTCTTT.

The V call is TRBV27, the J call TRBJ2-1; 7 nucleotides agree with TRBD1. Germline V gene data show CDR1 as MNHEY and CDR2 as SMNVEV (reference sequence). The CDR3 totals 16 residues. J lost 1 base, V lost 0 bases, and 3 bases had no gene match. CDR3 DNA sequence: TGTGCCAGCAGTTTATCAGGGGGCGGGTCCTACAATGAGCAGTTCTTC. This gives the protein CASSLSGGGSYNEQFF.